In its sample, the clone carrying this TCR beta chain was seen a few times. What it binds is not known. Each cDNA got a UMI-containing oligo ligated at its 3' end. The first PCR ran 4 to 5 cycles with an equimolar RC1.1 and RC1.2 beta primer mix. TCR alpha and beta chains were handled separately starting at the second PCR. One entry per CDR3 protein results from TCRdb running MiXCR on the UMI-ligation and nested PCR reads. The table shows around 50,000 distinct CDR3 sequences, with under 14% occurring only once. This sample is drawn from a study of quantifying T cell responses using KT2 cells. Overall study: RNA was reverse transcribed with TCR alpha and beta constant-region primers.

General study findings and limits: KT2 sequence counts showed saturation when very many KT2 cells were spiked in.

Germline CDR1 reads SGHRS; CDR2 reads YFSETQ. V was clipped by 3 bases and J by 7 bases; unmatched bases: 7. The CDR3 loop spans 16 amino acids. Sequencing used PBMCs spiked with cells of the T cell clone KT2. The chain joins TRBV5-1 to TRBJ2-1; 13 positions agree with TRBD2. This TCR was recovered from a human donor. The CDR3 is CASSSPGLAGVNEQFF. CDR3 sequence (DNA): TGCGCCAGCAGCTCCCCCGGACTAGCGGGGGTGAATGAGCAGTTCTTC.